These 32 T cell receptor beta chains share one sample of origin, sequenced in a study of long-term antiretroviral therapy in people with HIV. Survey-level resolution applied to immunoSEQ assay v3.0. Here immunoSEQ multiplex PCR was the method, and the copy in TCRdb shows in-frame clones only, minus some. The table lists roughly 28,000 clones, about 95% of them singletons. This sample comprised unsorted PBMCs, obtained around 6 years after starting antiretroviral therapy. The receptor source for this set is a man aged 25-45 years with HIV.

The chain combines TRBV7-2 with TRBJ2-7, with 8 bases aligning to TRBD1. The CDR3 has 15 amino acids. Germline CDR1 and CDR2: SGHTA and FQGNSA. V lost 5 bases to trimming and J lost 2 bases; unmatched junction nucleotides: 8. The CDR3 coding sequence is TGTGCCAGCAGCCCGCCGGGACAGGTCGCCTACGAGCAGTACTTC. Translation gives CASSPPGQVAYEQYF.

Only one count was recorded for this clone. The chain recombines TRBV6-1 with TRBJ2-1, with TRBD2 as a possible D gene (5 bases). Trimming shortened V by 3 bases and J by 9 bases, and 18 bases separated the two germline ends. The CDR3 has 15 amino acids. Germline-derived CDR1 and CDR2 are MNHNS and SASEGT. CDR3 loop: CASSDMGSNVGEQFF. In DNA, the CDR3 is TGTGCCAGCAGTGATATGGGGAGCAATGTAGGTGAGCAGTTCTTC.

The chain joins TRBV5-1 to TRBJ2-2, with TRBD2 matching 8 bases. Germline CDR1 is SGHRS and CDR2 is YFSETQ. J lost 3 bases, V lost 5 bases, and 9 bases had no gene match. This CDR3 is built from 16 residues. The CDR3 loop reads CASRVPGLGDTGELFF. Written as DNA, the CDR3 is TGCGCCAGCAGAGTCCCGGGACTAGGGGACACCGGGGAGCTGTTTTTT.

This sequence joins TRBV5-8 and TRBJ2-7; D not certain. This CDR3 has 12 amino acids. Germline-derived CDR1 and CDR2 are SGHTS and YDEGEE. The ends were cut back, 4 bases at V and 2 bases at J, with 7 bases in the middle. CDR3 in DNA: TGTGCCAGCAGCCCCTGGCCCTACGAGCAGTACTTC. Its protein is CASSPWPYEQYF.

This chain links TRBV5-1 with TRBJ2-3; 10 positions match TRBD2. Germline loops: CDR1 SGHRS, CDR2 YFSETQ. Trimming took 1 base from V and 5 from J; bases not matched to a gene: 7. This CDR3 spans 16 amino acids. The CDR3 here is CASSLRPSGRVDTQYF. In DNA form, the CDR3 reads TGCGCCAGCAGCTTGCGCCCTAGCGGGAGAGTAGATACGCAGTATTTT.

The genes are TRBV11-2 and TRBJ2-7, with TRBD2 matching 9 bases. The CDR3 contains 15 residues. The trim removed 2 bases at V and 3 bases at J, leaving 5 bases unmatched. CDR1 and CDR2 (germline): SGHAT, FQNNGV. In nucleotides, the CDR3 is TGTGCCAGCAGCTTATATAGGACTAGCGTCTACGAGCAGTACTTC. Protein: CASSLYRTSVYEQYF.

The gene calls are TRBV5-6 and TRBJ1-5; D is perhaps TRBD1 (6 bases). Trimming took off 0 bases at V and 2 bases at J, with 12 bases between the two ends. Germline assignment: CDR1 SGHDT and CDR2 YYEEEE. The CDR3 consists of 16 residues. As DNA, the CDR3 is TGTGCCAGCAGCTTGGCAGGGGATTATGGCAATCAGCCCCAGCATTTT. Amino acids: CASSLAGDYGNQPQHF. The variable domain in full, with the rest retrieved from reference TRBV5-6 and TRBJ1-5, is DAGVTQSPTHLIKTRGQQVTLRCSPKSGHDTVSWYQQALGQGPQFIFQYYEEEERQRGNFPDRFSGHQFPNYSSELNVNALLLGDSALYLCASSLAGDYGNQPQHFGDGTRLSIL.

This clone appeared a single time. V and J are TRBV5-6 and TRBJ2-1; a possible D gene is TRBD2 (5 bases). In germline, CDR1 is SGHDT, CDR2 YYEEEE. The CDR3 length is 15 residues. The V gene lost 5 bases and the J gene lost 4 bases, with 16 bases spanning the gap. The CDR3 nucleotides are TGTGCCAGCAGATCCGGTAGCGTGGGATACAATGAGCAGTTCTTC. The encoded protein is CASRSGSVGYNEQFF.

V is TRBV6-1 and J is TRBJ1-6, with TRBD1 as a possible D gene (5 bases). This CDR3 comprises 12 residues. Per germline, CDR1 MNHNS and CDR2 SASEGT. Trimming cost V 7 bases and J 8 bases, with 9 bases left between them. The DNA for the CDR3 is TGTGCCAGCATTGGGGGGGATTCACCCCTCCACTTT. This sequence encodes CASIGGDSPLHF.

The gene calls are TRBV19 and TRBJ2-3; 12 bases line up with TRBD2. The CDR3 covers 15 residues. The J segment lost 6 bases and the V segment lost 3 bases, leaving 4 bases of the junction unmatched. In germline, CDR1 is LNHDA, CDR2 SQIVND (reference sequence). The DNA of the CDR3 is TGTGCCAGTAGTATCGCTAGCGGGAGGGCGGATACGCAGTATTTT. It yields the protein CASSIASGRADTQYF.

The chain combines TRBV19 with TRBJ1-1; D gene uncertain. Germline V CDR1 and CDR2: LNHDA, SQIVND (reference sequence). The CDR3 is made up of 14 amino acids. The V end was cut by 7 bases, the J end by 1 base, with 13 bases between. The CDR3 DNA follows: TGTGCCAGTATAGATCTCCGGGGGAACACTGAAGCTTTCTTT. Translation: CASIDLRGNTEAFF. Full variable domain (remainder filled in from reference TRBV19 and TRBJ1-1): DGGITQSPKYLFRKEGQNVTLSCEQNLNHDAMYWYRQDPGQGLRLIYYSQIVNDFQKGDIAEGYSVSREKKESFPLTVTSAQKNPTAFYLCASIDLRGNTEAFFGQGTRLTVV.

This clone was picked up one time. This rearrangement joins TRBV30 to TRBJ2-3, with a possible D match to TRBD1 (6 bases). This CDR3 has 16 residues. From germline, CDR1 is GTSNPN and CDR2 SVGIG (reference sequence). With 2 bases removed from V and 4 bases from J, the gap between germline ends came to 19 bases. The CDR3 loop reads CAWSLITGSDADTQYF. The CDR3 DNA sequence: TGTGCCTGGAGTCTGATAACAGGGAGTGATGCAGATACGCAGTATTTT. Complete variable domain (other parts from reference TRBV30 and TRBJ2-3): SQTIHQWPATLVQPVGSPLSLECTVEGTSNPNLYWYRQAAGRGLQLLFYSVGIGQISSEVPQNLSASRPQDRQFILSSKKLLLSDSGFYLCAWSLITGSDADTQYFGPGTRLTVL.

The count of this clone is one. Distinct nucleotide sequences in the sample also encode this CDR3. The rearrangement links TRBV5-4 to TRBJ2-5; D may be TRBD1 (5 bases). V lost 0 bases and J 1 base, leaving 13 bases between the germline ends. The CDR3 is made up of 16 amino acids. Germline V gives CDR1 SGHNT, CDR2 YYREEE (reference sequence). The CDR3 nucleotides read TGTGCCAGCAGCTTGGGGGTGGGGCTGAGCCAAGAGACCCAGTACTTC. Translating it yields CASSLGVGLSQETQYF.

This chain links TRBV19 with TRBJ2-7; the match to TRBD1 covers 10 bases. This CDR3 region has 14 residues. V shed 3 bases and J 6 bases; nucleotides not matched to a gene: 5. Germline loops: CDR1 LNHDA, CDR2 SQIVND (reference sequence). The CDR3 sequence is CASSMPGQGSEQYF. The CDR3 nucleotides read TGTGCCAGTAGTATGCCGGGACAGGGGAGCGAGCAGTACTTC.

CDR3 nucleotide sequence: TGTGCCTGGACGGGACCCCACACTGAAGCTTTCTTT. This translates into CAWTGPHTEAFF. The chain couples TRBV30 to TRBJ1-1; perhaps TRBD1 as D (5 bases). Germline loops: CDR1 GTSNPN, CDR2 SVGIG (reference sequence). CDR3 length equals 12 residues. V dropped 4 bases and J dropped 3 bases, with 9 bases sitting between them.

The chain joins TRBV5-1 to TRBJ1-4; D is undetermined. Germline CDR1 reads SGHRS; CDR2 reads YFSETQ. The ends were cut back, 1 base at V and 6 bases at J, with 16 bases in the middle. The CDR3 contains 16 residues. CDR3 in DNA: TGCGCCAGCAGCTTGCTGATGGCCGGGCAAGATGAAAAACTGTTTTTT. This codes for CASSLLMAGQDEKLFF.

V and J are TRBV4-1 and TRBJ1-2, with a tentative D call TRBD1 (6 bases). Trimming shortened V by 0 bases and J by 0 bases, and 11 bases separated the two germline ends. The CDR3 loop spans 16 amino acids. The germline V gene encodes CDR1 MGHRA and CDR2 YSYEKL. CDR3 region: CASSQDRGRANYGYTF. In DNA form, the CDR3 reads TGCGCCAGCAGCCAAGATAGGGGGAGAGCTAACTATGGCTACACCTTC.

CDR3 loop: CAWSQDENQPQHF. The CDR3 DNA reads as TGTGCCTGGAGCCAGGACGAGAATCAGCCCCAGCATTTT. The chain joins TRBV30 to TRBJ1-5; D is uncertain. In germline, CDR1 is GTSNPN, CDR2 SVGIG (reference sequence). The CDR3 extends over 13 amino acids. V dropped 3 bases and J dropped 4 bases, with 10 bases sitting between them.

The gene calls are TRBV27 and TRBJ2-7; no reliable D call. Germline V lookup: CDR1 MNHEY, CDR2 SMNVEV (reference sequence). V was shortened by 5 bases and J by 0 bases, with 11 bases between the two germline ends. The CDR3 runs 14 residues. The CDR3 protein is CASSQDRYSYEQYF. Written as DNA, the CDR3 is TGTGCCAGCAGTCAAGACCGCTACTCCTACGAGCAGTACTTC.

The chain employs TRBV7-8 and TRBJ1-3; no definite D call. There are 13 residues in the CDR3. Germline CDR1 reads SGHVS; CDR2 reads FQNEAQ. Trimming took 0 bases from V and 6 from J, leaving 6 bases between them. The CDR3 is CASSLALENTIYF. Here the CDR3 DNA reads TGTGCCAGCAGCTTAGCGCTGGAAAACACCATATATTTT.

This sequence joins TRBV29-1 and TRBJ1-2; 8 nucleotides line up with TRBD1. V dropped 5 bases and J dropped 3; count of bases not matched to a gene: 2. Per germline, CDR1 SQVTM and CDR2 ANQGSEA. The CDR3 has 12 residues. This chain's CDR3 is CSVLTGDYGYTF. In DNA form, the CDR3 reads TGCAGCGTTTTGACAGGGGACTATGGCTACACCTTC. Supplemented by reference TRBV29-1 and TRBJ1-2, the full variable domain reads SAVISQKPSRDICQRGTSLTIQCQVDSQVTMMFWYRQQPGQSLTLIATANQGSEATYESGFVIDKFPISRPNLTFSTLTVSNMSPEDSSIYLCSVLTGDYGYTFGSGTRLTVV.

The gene calls are TRBV4-2 and TRBJ2-7, with D uncertain. Germline CDR1 LGHNA, CDR2 YNFKEQ. The CDR3 has 15 residues. Deletions cut 2 bases from V and 0 bases from J, with 11 bases between. The CDR3 spells CASSQYKGASYEQYF. The DNA of the CDR3 is TGTGCCAGCAGCCAATATAAAGGAGCCTCCTACGAGCAGTACTTC.

This chain links TRBV5-1 with TRBJ2-6; 7 bases fit TRBD1. This CDR3 comprises 17 residues. Unmatched junction bases numbered 5, after V lost 2 bases and J lost 0 bases. CDR1 and CDR2 (germline): SGHRS, YFSETQ. In DNA, the CDR3 is TGCGCCAGCAGCTTCAGACAGGGTAGCTCTGGGGCCAACGTCCTGACTTTC. Translated: CASSFRQGSSGANVLTF.

The chain combines TRBV2 with TRBJ1-5; a weak D match, TRBD1 (6 bases). Per germline, CDR1 SNHLY and CDR2 FYNNEI. The CDR3 has 16 residues. V lost 5 bases, J lost 3 bases, and 17 bases lay in between. This chain's CDR3 is CASSSYRTAYNQPQHF. The CDR3 coding sequence is TGTGCCAGCAGTTCTTACAGGACAGCTTACAATCAGCCCCAGCATTTT.

The rearrangement links TRBV7-2 to TRBJ2-7; 9 positions agree with TRBD2. This CDR3 contains 15 residues. V was clipped by 5 bases and J by 1 base; unmatched bases: 6. Looked up from germline, CDR1 is SGHTA and CDR2 is FQGNSA. The CDR3 sequence: CASSLVAGASYEQYF. The CDR3 DNA follows: TGTGCCAGCAGCCTCGTAGCGGGGGCTTCCTACGAGCAGTACTTC. Full variable domain (rest looked up from reference TRBV7-2 and TRBJ2-7): GAGVSQSPSNKVTEKGKDVELRCDPISGHTALYWYRQSLGQGLEFLIYFQGNSAPDKSGLPSDRFSAERTGGSVSTLTIQRTQQEDSAVYLCASSLVAGASYEQYFGPGTRLTVT.

The rearrangement uses TRBV7-6 and TRBJ2-7; D gene uncertain. The CDR3 runs to 13 residues. The germline V gene encodes CDR1 SGHVS and CDR2 FNYEAQ. Trimming pared 2 bases from V and 0 bases from J, leaving 5 bases between. CDR3 region: CASSLHISYEQYF. CDR3 nucleotide sequence: TGTGCCAGCAGCTTACACATCTCCTACGAGCAGTACTTC.

The rearrangement uses TRBV7-9 and TRBJ2-2, with unresolved D. The CDR3 has 12 residues. Per germline, CDR1 SEHNR and CDR2 FQNEAQ (reference sequence). V was clipped by 3 bases and J by 7 bases, with 6 bases between them. The CDR3 loop reads CASSLLVGELFF. The CDR3 DNA reads as TGTGCCAGCAGCTTGTTAGTCGGGGAGCTGTTTTTT. The variable domain in full, completed from reference TRBV7-9 and TRBJ2-2, reads DTGVSQNPRHKITKRGQNVTFRCDPISEHNRLYWYRQTLGQGPEFLTYFQNEAQLEKSRLLSDRFSAERPKGSFSTLEIQRTEQGDSAMYLCASSLLVGELFFGEGSRLTVL.

The V gene is TRBV5-5, the J gene TRBJ2-5; perhaps TRBD2 as D (5 bases). This CDR3 is 14 amino acids long. Trimming took off 1 base at V and 5 bases at J, with 12 bases between the two ends. The V gene's germline CDR1 is SGHKS and CDR2 YYEKEE (reference sequence). The DNA of the CDR3 is TGTGCCAGCAGCTTGTCGGGGATTGCGGAGACCCAGTACTTC. Its protein is CASSLSGIAETQYF.

This sequence joins TRBV27 and TRBJ1-4; 8 positions agree with TRBD1. V lost 2 bases, J lost 8 bases, and 4 bases stayed unmatched. CDR3 length equals 14 residues. Germline lookup yields CDR1 MNHEY and CDR2 SMNVEV (reference sequence). Here the CDR3 DNA reads TGTGCCAGCAGTTTAAGTCCAGGGGGCGAAAAACTGTTTTTT. Translated: CASSLSPGGEKLFF.

V and J are TRBV5-1 and TRBJ2-3; 8 bases fit TRBD2. V lost 7 bases, J lost 0 bases, and 4 bases stayed unmatched. Germline V gene sequence: CDR1 SGHRS, CDR2 YFSETQ. The CDR3 is 14 residues long. In DNA form, the CDR3 reads TGCGCCAGCCAACGGGGGGGTAGCACAGATACGCAGTATTTT. This sequence encodes CASQRGGSTDTQYF.

The V call is TRBV11-2, the J call TRBJ2-5; a possible D gene is TRBD1 (6 bases). The CDR3 has 17 amino acids. The V gene's germline CDR1 is SGHAT and CDR2 FQNNGV. Trimming stripped 1 base from V and 2 bases from J, with 17 bases between. This CDR3 reads CASSLGARTGTQETQYF. In DNA form, the CDR3 reads TGTGCCAGCAGCTTAGGAGCGAGAACGGGGACACAAGAGACCCAGTACTTC.

This chain joins TRBV27 and TRBJ1-1, with D uncertain. This CDR3 region has 15 residues. Germline values: CDR1 MNHEY, CDR2 SMNVEV (reference sequence). V lost 5 bases and J 0 bases, leaving 13 bases between the germline ends. The CDR3 bases are TGTGCCAGCAGTCCGCAATCCGAACTGAACACTGAAGCTTTCTTT. Amino acid sequence: CASSPQSELNTEAFF.